This entry describes one T cell receptor (beta chain). One tube held mixed TRB-A and TRB-B primer pools for touch-down PCR. TCRdb re-called the multiplex PCR reads and shows each CDR3 protein once, DNA omitted. This repertoire comprises about 7,500 distinct CDR3 sequences; its ten largest clones make up approximately 31%. The CDR3 runs to 14 residues. The germline gives CDR1 ENHRY, CDR2 SYGVKD. The source of the sample is a study of T cell clusters in autoimmune cytopenias. TRB was amplified from about 270 ng of peripheral blood genomic DNA per sample. The data were also submitted as part of a second study, on T cell repertoires in aging, cancer and after chemotherapy. In that study: Loss of evenness, beyond lost richness, contributed to age-related TCR diversity decline in cancer patients. Rebound thymic output was suggested by rising median generation probability during chemotherapy in each cancer cohort.

The sequenced material came from peripheral blood. The TCR sequence derives from a human donor with an autoimmune cytopenia or autoimmune hepatitis (not recorded which). The chain recombines TRBV10-3 with TRBJ2-2; TCRdb calls TRBD2, which cannot be checked without DNA. The CDR3 reads CAIRGLAGEGELFF.